This T cell receptor beta chain was sequenced during a study of shared clonotypes between healthy human individuals. As for the study in general: Every donor yielded three CD4 naive, three CD4 memory, two CD8 naive and one CD8 memory plate.

Per sorted-subset replicate PCR, input was about 180 ng DNA, representing around 30,000 T cell genomes. This table comes from immunoSEQ multiplex PCR, and its TCRdb copy is limited to in-frame clones, with some not included. The repertoire includes approximately 2.5 million clones, around nine tenths of them detected once, and over 0.12% sits in the top ten. Concerning this clone: Its target is unknown.

CDR3 length: 16 residues. The V end lost 4 bases, the J end lost 0 bases, and 14 bases lay between the germline ends. CDR1 SGDLS and CDR2 YYNGEE come from the germline V gene. General observations from the study: Investigators collected only blood, and repertoires in tissues likely differ.

The chain links TRBV9 to TRBJ2-1, with a possible D match to TRBD1 (5 bases). Sequencing was done on a sample of naive CD4+ T cells sorted from blood. As to subset: CD45RA+ positively selected. The receptor was derived from a man in his late teens or twenties in good health. The CDR3 here is CASSPRGRDSYNEQFF. The CDR3 nucleotides are TGTGCCAGCAGCCCCCGTGGCAGGGACTCCTACAATGAGCAGTTCTTC.